These T cell receptor beta chains were read from a single sample in a study of T-cell reconstitution after alpha-beta-depleted transplantation in children. TCRdb called the PCR reads again in MiXCR, with one record for every CDR3 protein. The sample contains around 380,000 distinct CDR3 sequences, approximately 10% of which appear only once. Sample: PBMCs from the stem cell graft donor, taken from the stem cell graft. These receptors all come from a human donor who donated a stem cell graft to a child with acute myeloid leukemia. The CDR3 runs from the conserved cysteine through the conserved F or W. D genes are given only for firm matches. Size is stated for part of the rows, as once, few or many counts, or as a class when the clone is expanded.

size: many
D: TRBD1
J: TRBJ2-7
V: TRBV7-9
CDR3: CASSSQGGGGQSYF
DNA: TGTGCCAGCAGCTCCCAAGGGGGCGGCGGGCAGTCGTACTTC

size: many
D: NA
J: TRBJ2-7
V: TRBV5-1
CDR3: CASSLGTSTGEQYF
DNA: TGCGCCAGCAGCTTGGGGACGTCCACCGGCGAGCAGTACTTC

size: NA
D: TRBD2
J: TRBJ2-2
V: TRBV29-1
CDR3: CSARTSGTGELFF
DNA: TGCAGCGCCCGGACTAGCGGAACCGGGGAGCTGTTTTTT

size: NA
D: NA
J: TRBJ2-1
V: TRBV9
CDR3: CASSEEAGDDNEQFF
DNA: TGTGCCAGCAGCGAGGAGGCAGGGGACGACAATGAGCAGTTCTTC

size: NA
D: NA
J: TRBJ2-2
V: TRBV5-4
CDR3: CASRVGGDNTGELFF
DNA: TGTGCCAGCAGGGTCGGGGGAGACAACACCGGGGAGCTGTTTTTT

size: few
D: NA
J: TRBJ1-5
V: TRBV27
CDR3: CASSLAYSNQPQHF
DNA: TGTGCCAGCAGTTTAGCCTATAGCAATCAGCCCCAGCATTTT

size: few
D: NA
J: TRBJ2-1
V: TRBV9
CDR3: CASSVDPLSDEQFF
DNA: TGTGCCAGCAGCGTAGATCCTCTGAGCGATGAGCAGTTCTTC

size: few
D: TRBD2
J: TRBJ2-5
V: TRBV18
CDR3: CASSPSIGLAGGVETQYF
DNA: TGTGCCAGCTCACCCTCCATCGGACTAGCGGGGGGCGTGGAGACCCAGTACTTC

size: few
D: NA
J: TRBJ2-3
V: TRBV14
CDR3: CASSQDGHSSTDTQYF
DNA: TGTGCCAGCAGCCAAGACGGCCACAGTAGCACAGATACGCAGTATTTT

size: NA
D: NA
J: TRBJ1-2
V: TRBV24-1
CDR3: CATSDPGHNYGYTF
DNA: TGTGCCACCAGTGATCCCGGACACAACTATGGCTACACCTTC